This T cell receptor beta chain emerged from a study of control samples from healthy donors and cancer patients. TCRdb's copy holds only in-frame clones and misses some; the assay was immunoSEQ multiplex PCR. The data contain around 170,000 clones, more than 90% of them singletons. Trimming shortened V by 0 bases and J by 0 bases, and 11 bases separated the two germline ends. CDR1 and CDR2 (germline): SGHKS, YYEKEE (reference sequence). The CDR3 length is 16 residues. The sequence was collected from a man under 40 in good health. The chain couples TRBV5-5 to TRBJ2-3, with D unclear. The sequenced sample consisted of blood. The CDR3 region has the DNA TGTGCCAGCAGCTTGGGATCCGGCACAAGCACAGATACGCAGTATTTT. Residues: CASSLGSGTSTDTQYF.